This TCR beta chain was obtained from a study of blood T cell repertoires in COVID-19 (dated by TCRdb to about 2020). Regarding the research as a whole: Samples covering the acute and convalescent phases of COVID-19 were provided by collaborators in the United States, Italy and Spain. Sample metadata almost always included a de-identified subject ID, COVID-19 status, age in years and sex. Samples were obtained from the ongoing ImmuneRACE study (first 160 participants) and from over a thousand subjects provided by 6 global collaborators. The material from the prospective study consisted of cDNA or gDNA derived from T cells, B-cell-depleted T cells, or PBMCs. HLA class I and class II types, where available, came from metadata supplied by the sample provider rather than from assay-based typing. The dataset comprised deeply sampled blood TCRbeta repertoires from subjects exposed to, actively infected with, or recovered from COVID-19. A freely available public database, intended as a resource for researchers studying the immune response to SARS-CoV-2, is where the repertoires were released.

TCRbeta CDR3 regions were amplified from genomic DNA by means of the immunoSEQ Assay, a bias-controlled multiplex PCR. The paper's data handling went like this. The number of nucleated cells in each sample was estimated from the amplification of reference gene primers within the assay. To quantify the absolute abundance of each unique TCRbeta CDR3 rearrangement, sequence reads were collapsed and filtered. Productive Simpson clonality was computed per sample as the square root of Simpson's diversity index over productive rearrangements. Here the immuneACCESS table is served through TCRdb, limited to in-frame sequences with V and J called. Missing clones are a known gap in these copies; in checked studies unresolved V genes cover under half, and the rest lacks a known reason. V and J calls and clone size come straight from that table; D and trimming were deduced from the DNA. The sample data list hundreds of thousands of clones, and 70% to 90% of these were observed just once. The leading ten clones occupy under 4% of the sample.

The CDR1 and CDR2 encoded by the germline V gene are SGHDT and YYEEEE. The CDR3 runs 14 residues from the cysteine to the phenylalanine. Only the CDR3 portion is preserved as DNA: 42 bases, with reading frame beginning at the first base. Trimming leaves V shorter by 2 bases and J shorter by 3 bases, with the junction holding 4 bases beyond the gene matches. Whole blood was collected in K2EDTA tubes by collaborating institutions according to the institutions' own protocols. For TCRbeta analysis, collaborators shipped samples as frozen whole blood, isolated PBMCs, or DNA extracted from either of those sample types. Summary of the overall study and its limitations: The quantity of clinical and demographic metadata differed by source and by participant and was supplied without curation.

In the case of this clone: The antigen this receptor binds is unknown. It has no much larger one-base neighbor in the sample; base qualities were not kept.

The material sequenced was peripheral blood. The sequence came from a man aged 18 to 29 with active or convalescent COVID-19. The chain joins TRBV5-6 to TRBJ1-1; 7 middle bases align to TRBD1. CDR3 reads: CASSLDRVDTEAFF. The nucleotides read TGTGCCAGCAGCTTAGACAGGGTGGACACTGAAGCTTTCTTT.